The present entry profiles one T cell receptor (beta chain) with its context. In germline, CDR1 is KGHSH, CDR2 LQKENI. This CDR3 region has 14 residues. Trimming pared 1 base from V and 5 bases from J, leaving 9 bases between. These data belong to a study of immune evolution from preneoplasia to lung adenocarcinoma. Overall study: HLA loss of heterozygosity: around 6.5% AIS, about 15% MIA, over 30% ADC, none AAH.

Histologic diagnosis was independently verified by two lung pathologists. Libraries were prepared by immunoSEQ multiplex PCR; TCRdb keeps only in-frame clonotypes and omits some of them. The table has around 16,000 clones, 80% to 90% seen once. Sequencing input: FFPE invasive lung adenocarcinoma tissue. The rearrangement joins TRBV18 to TRBJ2-1; D is possibly TRBD1 or TRBD2 (5 bases each). The clonotype comes from a person aged 65 to 79 with invasive lung adenocarcinoma. The CDR3 sequence: CASSPRDQNNEQFF. CDR3 sequence (DNA): TGTGCCAGCTCACCACGGGACCAAAACAATGAGCAGTTCTTC. Based on the CDR3 plus reference TRBV18 and TRBJ2-1, the full variable domain is NAGVMQNPRHLVRRRGQEARLRCSPMKGHSHVYWYRQLPEEGLKFMVYLQKENIIDESGMPKERFSAEFPKEGPSILRIQQVVRGDSAAYFCASSPRDQNNEQFFGPGTRLTVL.